Presented here are 10 T cell receptor beta chains from one specimen sequenced in a study of cytomegalovirus exposure and HLA in healthy donors. In the PCR, 60 Vbeta and 13 Jbeta primers were used. TCRdb keeps only in-frame clones here, not all; method: immunoSEQ multiplex PCR. Recorded for this sample: around 36,000 clones. Sequencing used PBMCs. Receptors originate from a woman younger than 45 in good health and CMV-seropositive.

This chain uses TRBV28 with TRBJ1-1; 10 bases fit TRBD1. The CDR3 has 14 amino acids. Germline V lookup: CDR1 MDHEN, CDR2 SYDVKM. V dropped 2 bases and J dropped 6; count of bases not matched to a gene: 3. The CDR3: CASSLPGQGSEAFF. The CDR3 region has the DNA TGTGCCAGCAGTTTACCGGGACAGGGGTCTGAAGCTTTCTTT.

The V call is TRBV5-4, the J call TRBJ2-1; 16 bases match TRBD2. Germline lookup yields CDR1 SGHNT and CDR2 YYREEE (reference sequence). CDR3 length: 17 amino acids. With V trimmed by 4 bases and J by 8 bases, 9 bases remained unmatched. CDR3 DNA: TGTGCCAGCAGCCTGTTGGGACTAGCGGGGGGGATGGATGAGCAGTTCTTC. Translating it yields CASSLLGLAGGMDEQFF.

About this clone itself: A junction end diverges from the germline sequence, so it may reflect a read error. Distinct nucleotide sequences in the sample also encode this CDR3. The chain recombines TRBV29-1 with TRBJ2-5; TRBD2 matches at 10 bases. The CDR3 spans 15 residues. The V gene's germline CDR1 is SQVTM and CDR2 ANQGSEA. CDR3 sequence (DNA): TGCAGCGTTGGATTTAGCGGGGGGCCAGGGGAGACTCAGTACTTC. This gives the protein CSVGFSGGPGETQYF.

The V call is TRBV15, the J call TRBJ2-3, with a weak D call TRBD1 (6 bases). In germline, CDR1 is LNHNV, CDR2 YYDKDF (reference sequence). This CDR3 has 16 residues. V dropped 2 bases and J dropped 0 bases, with 12 bases sitting between them. In DNA form, the CDR3 reads TGTGCCACCAGCAGATTCAAACAGGGTAGCACAGATACGCAGTATTTT. Protein: CATSRFKQGSTDTQYF.

The chain recombines TRBV12-5 with TRBJ2-7; D might be TRBD2 (5 bases). This CDR3 region has 12 residues. Trimming left V 2 bases short and J 3 bases short, with 5 bases between. In germline, CDR1 is LGHNT, CDR2 FRNRAP. CDR3 region: CASGLSGYEQYF. CDR3 DNA: TGTGCTAGTGGTTTGAGCGGCTACGAGCAGTACTTC.

The CDR3 reads CASTAGGTYTQYF. The CDR3 region has the DNA TGCGCCAGCACGGCGGGGGGGACATATACGCAGTATTTT. This rearrangement joins TRBV10-2 to TRBJ2-3, with 9 bases fitting TRBD2. Germline lookup yields CDR1 WSHSY and CDR2 SAAADI. The CDR3 totals 13 residues. V lost 7 bases and J lost 7; bases outside the gene matches: 6.

V and J are TRBV15 and TRBJ1-5, with unresolved D. The CDR3 contains 12 residues. Germline CDR1 LNHNV, CDR2 YYDKDF (reference sequence). V was trimmed by 4 bases and J by 4 bases, leaving 5 bases between them. CDR3 protein: CATSTANQPQHF. CDR3 DNA: TGTGCCACCAGCACAGCGAATCAGCCCCAGCATTTT.

The chain recombines TRBV19 with TRBJ1-6; no clear D gene. Germline CDR1 and CDR2: LNHDA and SQIVND (reference sequence). V shed 2 bases and J shed 0 bases, with 8 bases lying between them. The length of the CDR3 is 16 residues. DNA for the CDR3: TGTGCCAGTAGTATAAGGCAGGACTCCTATAATTCACCCCTCCACTTT. Protein sequence: CASSIRQDSYNSPLHF.

The rearrangement uses TRBV6-1 and TRBJ1-5; the D gene is possibly TRBD1 (6 bases). Germline values: CDR1 MNHNS, CDR2 SASEGT. The V end lost 2 bases, the J end lost 2 bases, and 13 bases lay between the germline ends. The CDR3 has 16 residues. The CDR3 sequence is CASSERTVLGNQPQHF. Here the CDR3 DNA reads TGTGCCAGCAGTGAACGGACAGTCCTAGGCAATCAGCCCCAGCATTTT.

The rearrangement links TRBV5-1 to TRBJ2-3; possibly TRBD1 for D (5 bases). V was shortened by 4 bases and J by 2 bases, with 11 bases between the two germline ends. Germline V gives CDR1 SGHRS, CDR2 YFSETQ. This CDR3 has 14 residues. The CDR3 region has the DNA TGCGCCAGCAGCCACAGGACGTACACAGATACGCAGTATTTT. Translated: CASSHRTYTDTQYF.